The 5 T cell receptor beta chains reported below all come from one sample, sequenced in a study of cytomegalovirus exposure and HLA in healthy donors. Amplification used 60 Vbeta primers and 13 Jbeta primers. Measured with immunoSEQ multiplex PCR; TCRdb has only the in-frame clones, and not every one. The data show roughly 230,000 clones, 70% to 90% seen once. Material: PBMCs. The origin of the receptors is a girl aged 2 to 10 in good health and CMV-seronegative.

The chain joins TRBV7-2 to TRBJ1-1; weak D call: TRBD1 (6 bases). V was shortened by 5 bases and J by 9 bases, with 19 bases between the two germline ends. Looked up from germline, CDR1 is SGHTA and CDR2 is FQGNSA. The CDR3 loop spans 14 amino acids. The CDR3 loop reads CASSPLSGTPKAFF. CDR3 bases: TGTGCCAGCAGCCCATTATCCGGGACACCCAAAGCTTTCTTT.

The chain employs TRBV19 and TRBJ2-5, with 10 bases that match TRBD2. The closer fit of TRBJ2-7 to the DNA end suggests the J call may be wrong. Germline V lookup: CDR1 LNHDA, CDR2 SQIVND (reference sequence). CDR3 size: 14 residues. The CDR3 region is CATWTSGCHYEQYF. The CDR3 DNA is TGTGCCACCTGGACTAGCGGATGCCACTACGAGCAGTACTTC.

This clone came up a few times. This chain links TRBV5-1 with TRBJ1-2; 8 bases are a match to TRBD1. The CDR3 runs 15 residues. Germline V lookup: CDR1 SGHRS, CDR2 YFSETQ. The J segment lost 4 bases and the V segment lost 4 bases, leaving 9 bases of the junction unmatched. The CDR3 sequence is CASSGQGVRGYGYTF. In nucleotides, the CDR3 is TGCGCCAGCAGCGGACAGGGAGTAAGGGGCTATGGCTACACCTTC.

V gene TRBV27 combines with J gene TRBJ2-4; D possibly corresponds to TRBD1 (6 bases). CDR3 length: 16 amino acids. V lost 6 bases to trimming and J lost 7 bases, with 22 bases between them. CDR1 MNHEY and CDR2 SMNVEV come from the germline V gene (reference sequence). CDR3 protein: CASSPYRDTGRNIQYF. CDR3 in DNA: TGTGCCAGCAGCCCCTACCGGGACACCGGCCGGAACATTCAGTACTTC.

V usage is TRBV5-1 and J usage is TRBJ2-7; TRBD2 agrees at 10 bases. CDR1 and CDR2 (germline): SGHRS, YFSETQ. The V gene end was trimmed by 4 bases and the J gene end by 4 bases; junction bases not matched to a gene: 5. The CDR3 covers 14 residues. The CDR3 sequence: CASSPLAGNYEQYF. The DNA for the CDR3 is TGCGCCAGCAGCCCACTAGCGGGGAATTACGAGCAGTACTTC.